The clone carrying this T cell receptor beta chain was seen a few times. This entry is derived from a study of post-analysis software for immune sequencing data. Carried by the TCR beta cDNA libraries were unique molecular identifiers. TCRdb reprocessed the PCR reads with MiXCR, giving one entry per CDR3 protein. The sample includes fewer than 850,000 distinct CDR3 sequences, just under 30% seen only once; the top ten take 0.56%. This TCR was sampled from a girl aged 5-17 years with multiple sclerosis. Material: blood.

Written as DNA, the CDR3 is TGTGCCATCAAGAATACCGAGTTTGGGGCCTACAATGAGCAGTTCTTC. Protein sequence: CAIKNTEFGAYNEQFF. V usage is TRBV10-3 and J usage is TRBJ2-1; D uncertain. Trimming pared 7 bases from V and 2 bases from J, leaving 18 bases between. The CDR3 is made up of 16 amino acids. Germline V gene data show CDR1 as ENHRY and CDR2 as SYGVKD.